This record concerns one TCR beta chain sequence. Its antigen is as yet unknown. The data were taken from a study of T cells expressing NK-cell markers. Study background: All TCR beta repertoires analysed originated from sorted CD3+CD56+NKG2C+, CD3+CD56+NKG2C- and CD3+CD56-NKG2C+ T cells.

Whole-study results and caveats: The leading position in the CD3+CD56-NKG2C+ fraction of several donors also went to these clonotypes. Roughly six of the donors carried dominant NKG2C+ clonotypes that took up about 1.0-7.5% of their CD8+ T cells.

This CDR3 is built from 17 residues. Germline-derived CDR1 and CDR2 are SGHVS and FQNEAQ. After re-calling the 5' RACE reads, TCRdb lists one entry per CDR3 protein, DNA absent. The sample includes approximately 380,000 distinct CDR3 sequences. J is TRBJ1-1 and V is TRBV7-8; TCRdb's D call of TRBD1 is untestable without DNA. The receptor's source is a man aged 18 to 69 in good health. Sample: blood T cells: a sorted CD56 or NKG2C T cell subset, CD4+ or CD8+ T cells, or bulk PBMC T cells (not recorded which). CDR3 amino acids: CASSHGQGRFMITEAFF.